The rows below give T cell receptor beta chains drawn from one sample of a study of cytomegalovirus exposure and HLA in healthy donors. The assay was immunoSEQ multiplex PCR, and TCRdb's table has in-frame clones only and misses some. The data contain about 120,000 clones, around 86% of them singletons. Source material: PBMCs. Source of these receptors: a woman in her 30s in good health and CMV-seronegative. CDR3s leave out the opening cysteine and the closing phenylalanine or tryptophan.

j_call: TRBJ2-4; v_call: TRBV28; cdr3_aa: ASSMDISQNIQY
j_call: TRBJ2-1; v_call: TRBV10-2; cdr3_aa: ASSELSSDRSYNEQF
j_call: TRBJ2-3; v_call: TRBV9; cdr3_aa: ASGMGLPSSTDTQY
j_call: TRBJ2-7; v_call: TRBV6-5; cdr3_aa: ASSHRDRSSYEQY
j_call: TRBJ2-7; v_call: TRBV4-3; cdr3_aa: ASSQDSEGYEQY
j_call: TRBJ2-1; v_call: TRBV6-4; cdr3_aa: ASSGIGLVNEQF
j_call: TRBJ2-5; v_call: TRBV6-5; cdr3_aa: ASSYLAGPGGETQY
j_call: TRBJ2-1; v_call: TRBV25-1; cdr3_aa: ASSRTSNEQF
j_call: TRBJ2-1; v_call: TRBV5-1; cdr3_aa: ASSLGTSNNEQF
j_call: TRBJ2-3; v_call: TRBV7-3; cdr3_aa: ASSLGQGAVKFLDTQY
j_call: TRBJ1-2; v_call: TRBV13; cdr3_aa: ASSFGQGNYGYT
j_call: TRBJ2-1; v_call: TRBV6-6; cdr3_aa: ASSPLLGGDEQF
j_call: TRBJ1-1; v_call: TRBV7-9; cdr3_aa: ASSLSRTGPFTEAF
j_call: TRBJ1-6; v_call: TRBV7-9; cdr3_aa: ASSRRDRSDNSPLH
j_call: TRBJ1-6; v_call: TRBV4-1; cdr3_aa: ASSTRGEKSPLH
j_call: TRBJ2-1; v_call: TRBV7-2; cdr3_aa: ASSLESSYNEQF
j_call: TRBJ2-1; v_call: TRBV30; cdr3_aa: AWSVAESYNEQF
j_call: TRBJ2-5; v_call: TRBV6-5; cdr3_aa: ASSYPPLTSETQY
j_call: TRBJ1-2; v_call: TRBV25-1; cdr3_aa: ASSELGSAANYGYT
j_call: TRBJ1-3; v_call: TRBV28; cdr3_aa: ASSTGQSSGNTIY
j_call: TRBJ1-2; v_call: TRBV30; cdr3_aa: AWSVDRGRSYGYT
j_call: -; v_call: TRBV15; cdr3_aa: ATSRRTERSYEQY
j_call: TRBJ2-2; v_call: TRBV6-4; cdr3_aa: ASSVTSGSGGELF
j_call: TRBJ2-7; v_call: TRBV7-9; cdr3_aa: ASSIGGYEQY
j_call: TRBJ1-2; v_call: TRBV14; cdr3_aa: ASSQDFNRVGGYT
j_call: TRBJ1-2; v_call: TRBV10-3; cdr3_aa: ATGTGEAYGYT
j_call: TRBJ2-1; v_call: TRBV19; cdr3_aa: AAGREGNEQF
j_call: TRBJ2-7; v_call: TRBV6-1; cdr3_aa: ASRSAGYYEQY
j_call: TRBJ2-1; v_call: TRBV4-3; cdr3_aa: ASSQDLAGGGVGEQF
j_call: TRBJ2-3; v_call: TRBV11-2; cdr3_aa: ASSLVGSATDTQY
j_call: TRBJ2-4; v_call: TRBV2; cdr3_aa: ASSVGERSESIQY
j_call: TRBJ2-3; v_call: TRBV18; cdr3_aa: ASSTRTGGSTDTQY
j_call: TRBJ1-3; v_call: TRBV9; cdr3_aa: ASSVEPSGNTIY
j_call: TRBJ1-1; v_call: TRBV6-5; cdr3_aa: ASSNYGGTGEAF
j_call: TRBJ2-1; v_call: TRBV29-1; cdr3_aa: SFSRDTSYNEQF
j_call: TRBJ2-2; v_call: TRBV28; cdr3_aa: ASSLGAAGPTGELF
j_call: TRBJ2-1; v_call: TRBV6-1; cdr3_aa: ASGRDRVYNEQF
j_call: TRBJ1-1; v_call: TRBV7-2; cdr3_aa: ASSLVLGGRMNTEAF
j_call: TRBJ2-3; v_call: TRBV9; cdr3_aa: ASSATSLAGPTDTQY
j_call: TRBJ2-5; v_call: TRBV5-1; cdr3_aa: ASSFGPGEETQY
j_call: TRBJ2-2; v_call: TRBV6-4; cdr3_aa: ASSPDRVTGELF
j_call: TRBJ2-3; v_call: TRBV10-3; cdr3_aa: AISESPGQGAVDTQY
j_call: TRBJ2-1; v_call: TRBV7-8; cdr3_aa: ASSSVGTGGYEQF
j_call: TRBJ2-5; v_call: TRBV19; cdr3_aa: ASSGGMGRQETQY
j_call: TRBJ1-2; v_call: TRBV10-1; cdr3_aa: ASSEDREANYGYT
j_call: TRBJ2-7; v_call: TRBV28; cdr3_aa: ASITWTGQYHEQY